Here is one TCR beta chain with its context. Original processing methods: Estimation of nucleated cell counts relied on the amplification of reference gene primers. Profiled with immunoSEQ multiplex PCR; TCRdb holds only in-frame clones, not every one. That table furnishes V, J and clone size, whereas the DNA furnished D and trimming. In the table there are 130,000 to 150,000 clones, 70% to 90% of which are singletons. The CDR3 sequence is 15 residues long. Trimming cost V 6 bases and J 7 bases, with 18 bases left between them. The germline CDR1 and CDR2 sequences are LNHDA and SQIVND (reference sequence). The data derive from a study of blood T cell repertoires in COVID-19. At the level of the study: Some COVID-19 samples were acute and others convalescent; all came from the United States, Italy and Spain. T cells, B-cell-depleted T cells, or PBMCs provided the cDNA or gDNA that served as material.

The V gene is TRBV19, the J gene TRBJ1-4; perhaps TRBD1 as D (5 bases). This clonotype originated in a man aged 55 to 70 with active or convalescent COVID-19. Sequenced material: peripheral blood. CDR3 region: CASSLGGGRSEKLFF. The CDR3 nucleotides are TGTGCCAGTAGCCTCGGGGGGGGAAGAAGTGAAAAACTGTTTTTT.